The clone carrying this TCR beta chain was detected ten times or more. The antigen remains undetermined. Original processing methods: What underpinned the distant-metastasis classifier for papillary thyroid cancer was the set of CDR3 differences across clinicopathological groups. TCRdb ran MiXCR on the PCR reads. TCRdb, not the authors, supplied the V and J calls. The sample has some 30,000 clones, roughly 7.1% seen once. The sample belongs to a study of metastatic and nonmetastatic thyroid tumors. The wider study: For malignant and benign thyroid patients, tumor or nodule tissue and blood were the sources whose repertoires were compared.

Among the patients, none had received any treatment before thyroid surgery. Overall study findings and caveats: The study reportedly found significantly higher TCR beta diversity in malignant thyroid tumors than benign nodules, in blood and tumor.

There are 13 residues in the CDR3. The V and J ends lost 6 bases and 5 bases, in that order; junction bases with no gene match: 7. Germline V CDR1 and CDR2: MNHEY, SVGEGT. The sequencing input was blood. This receptor was identified in a female donor with papillary thyroid cancer or a benign thyroid nodule (not recorded which). Some clones in this sample may be carry-over from other donors' samples. The V call is TRBV6-2 or TRBV6-3, the J call TRBJ2-7; the match to TRBD1 covers 7 bases. The CDR3 nucleotides read TGTGCCAGCAGGACAGGGCTTAGGAACGAGCAGTACTTC. This sequence encodes CASRTGLRNEQYF.